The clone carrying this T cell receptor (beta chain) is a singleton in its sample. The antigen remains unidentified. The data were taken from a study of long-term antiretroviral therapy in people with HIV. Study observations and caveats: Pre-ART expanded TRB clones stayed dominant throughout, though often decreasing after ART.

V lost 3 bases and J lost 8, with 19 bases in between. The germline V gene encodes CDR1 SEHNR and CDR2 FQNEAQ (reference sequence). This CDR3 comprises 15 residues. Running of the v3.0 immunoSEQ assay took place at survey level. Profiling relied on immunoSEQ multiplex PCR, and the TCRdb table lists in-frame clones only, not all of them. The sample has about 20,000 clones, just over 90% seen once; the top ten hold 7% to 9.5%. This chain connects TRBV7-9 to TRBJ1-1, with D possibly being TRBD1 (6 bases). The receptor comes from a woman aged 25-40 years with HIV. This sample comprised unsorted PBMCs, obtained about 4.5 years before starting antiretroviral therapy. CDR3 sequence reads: CASSFQGRGITEAFF. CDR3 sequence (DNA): TGTGCCAGCAGCTTCCAGGGGCGGGGAATTACGGAAGCTTTCTTT.